This TCR beta chain was sequenced for a study of T cell responses to AZD1222 COVID-19 vaccine. Overall study findings and caveats: Scientists sampled the repertoires only once the peak T cell response had passed. Recipients of AZD1222 seropositive at baseline numbered only 6 or 7.

J gave up 6 bases and V 6 bases, and 8 bases lay outside the gene matches. The CDR3 has 14 residues. From germline, CDR1 is ENHRY and CDR2 SYGVKD. Clones were sequenced by immunoSEQ multiplex PCR, and TCRdb holds only the in-frame ones, with some missing. This repertoire shows roughly 100,000 clones, under 90% found once; its top ten account for about 4.8%. As for this clone: Its cognate antigen is unknown.

This clonotype was sampled from an adult in good health. The rearrangement links TRBV10-3 to TRBJ1-5; 7 bases match TRBD1. The sample in question was peripheral blood, obtained on day 0 of AZD1222 vaccination. The CDR3 DNA is TGTGCCATCAGCGAAGCCGACAGGGTTCAGCCCCAGCATTTT. This encodes CAISEADRVQPQHF.